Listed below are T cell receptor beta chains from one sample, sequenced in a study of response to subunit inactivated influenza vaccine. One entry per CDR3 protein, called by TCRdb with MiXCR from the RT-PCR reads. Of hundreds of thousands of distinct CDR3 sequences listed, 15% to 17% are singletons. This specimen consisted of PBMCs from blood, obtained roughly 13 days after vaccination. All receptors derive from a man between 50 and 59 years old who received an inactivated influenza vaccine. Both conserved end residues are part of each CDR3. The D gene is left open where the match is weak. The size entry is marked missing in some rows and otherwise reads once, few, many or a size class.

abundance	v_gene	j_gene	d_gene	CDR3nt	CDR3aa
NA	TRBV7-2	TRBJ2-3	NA	TGTGCCAGCAGCTTAGCGCTGATAGGTACAGATACGCAGTATTTT	CASSLALIGTDTQYF
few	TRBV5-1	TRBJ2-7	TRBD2	TGCGCCAGCAGCTTGCCAGCGGGGGGGCGCGAGCAGTACTTC	CASSLPAGGREQYF
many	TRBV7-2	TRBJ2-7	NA	TGTGCCAGCACTTCTTCCTACGAGCAGTACTTC	CASTSSYEQYF
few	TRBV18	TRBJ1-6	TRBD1	TGTGCCAGCTCACCGGGACAGGGCGGTAATTCACCCCTCCACTTT	CASSPGQGGNSPLHF
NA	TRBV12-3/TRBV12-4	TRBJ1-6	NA	TGTGCCAGCAGCGAGGGTGAAAGGCTCTATAATTCACCCCTCCACTTT	CASSEGERLYNSPLHF
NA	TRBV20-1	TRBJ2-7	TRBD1	TGCAGTGCGCCGGGACAGGTTCCCTACGAGCAGTACTTC	CSAPGQVPYEQYF
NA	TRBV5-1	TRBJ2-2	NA	TGCGCCAGCAGGCAACGGACTACAAACACCTTTCAGACCGGGGAGCTGTTTTTT	CASRQRTTNTFQTGELFF
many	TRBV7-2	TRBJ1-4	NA	TGTGCCAGCAGCTTAGGAGGGACTAATGAAAAACTGTTTTTT	CASSLGGTNEKLFF
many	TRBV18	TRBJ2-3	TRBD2	TGTGCCAGCTCCGGGACTAGCGCGACAGATACGCAGTATTTT	CASSGTSATDTQYF
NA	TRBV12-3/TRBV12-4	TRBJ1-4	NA	TGTGCCAGCAGACCGACGACAGGAGGAAAACTGTTTTTT	CASRPTTGGKLFF
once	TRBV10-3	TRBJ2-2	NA	TGTGCCATCAGCGTACCGAGCTACGCGAACACCGTGGAGCTGTTTTTT	CAISVPSYANTVELFF
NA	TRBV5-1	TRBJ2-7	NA	TGCGCCAGCAGCTTGGCCGGAAGGGACGAGCAGTACTTC	CASSLAGRDEQYF
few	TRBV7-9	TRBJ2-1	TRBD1	TGTGCCAGCAGGGGGACAGGGCGGTCCTACAATGAGCAGTTCTTC	CASRGTGRSYNEQFF
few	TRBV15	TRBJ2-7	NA	TGTGCCACCAGCACTACCCGATTCTACGAGCAGTACTTC	CATSTTRFYEQYF
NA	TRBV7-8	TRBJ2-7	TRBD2	TGTGCCAGCAGCGTCCAGCGGGGGGGGGGATTGTACGAGCAGTACTTC	CASSVQRGGGLYEQYF
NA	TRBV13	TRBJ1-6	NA	TGTGCCAGCAGCTGGGGGGGCTCCTATAATTCACCCCTCCACTTT	CASSWGGSYNSPLHF
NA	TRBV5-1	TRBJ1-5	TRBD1	TGCGCCAGCAGCTTGGGGGGACCGGGACAGGGCAGACAGCCCCAGCATTTT	CASSLGGPGQGRQPQHF
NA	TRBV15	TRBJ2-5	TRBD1	TGTGCCACCAGCAGTGCAGGACAGGGCGTCCAAGAGACCCAGTACTTC	CATSSAGQGVQETQYF
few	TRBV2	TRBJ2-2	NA	TGTGCCAGCAGTGAAACAGTCGCGAACACCGGGGAGCTGTTTTTT	CASSETVANTGELFF
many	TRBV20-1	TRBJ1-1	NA	TGCAGTGCTAGAGGGCACACTGAAGCTTTCTTT	CSARGHTEAFF
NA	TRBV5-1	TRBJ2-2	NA	TGCGCCAGCAGCTTGTCAGGGGTCGCGAACACCGGGGAGCTGTTTTTT	CASSLSGVANTGELFF
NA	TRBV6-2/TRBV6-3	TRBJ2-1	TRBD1	TGTGCCAGCAGTCGCCGGCCGGACAGGGCCTACAATGAGCAGTTCTTC	CASSRRPDRAYNEQFF
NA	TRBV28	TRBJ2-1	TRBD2	TGTGCCAGCAGTGGCGGGGGATCCGCCTCGTACAATGAGCAGTTCTTC	CASSGGGSASYNEQFF
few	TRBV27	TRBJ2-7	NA	TGTGCCAGCAGTACTAGCTGGGGGCCCACCTACGAGCAGTACTTC	CASSTSWGPTYEQYF
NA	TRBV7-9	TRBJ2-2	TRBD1	TGTGCCAGCAGGTTTGCCTCGTGGGACAGCCGCACCGGGGAGCTGTTTTTT	CASRFASWDSRTGELFF
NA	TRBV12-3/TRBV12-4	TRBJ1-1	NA	TGTGCCAGCAGTATAACTACCGGAGATTTTGAAGCTTTCTTT	CASSITTGDFEAFF
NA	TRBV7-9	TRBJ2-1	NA	TGTGCCAGCAATAGGGGGGGCTCGTGGAATGAGCAGTTCTTC	CASNRGGSWNEQFF
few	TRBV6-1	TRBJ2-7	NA	TGTGCCAGTCACGAAGAGATCTCGGGGGAGCAGTACTTC	CASHEEISGEQYF
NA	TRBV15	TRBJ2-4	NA	TGTGCCACCAGCAGAGATTTTGGACAGCCCCAATTC	CATSRDFGQPQF
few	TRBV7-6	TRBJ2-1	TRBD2	TGTGCCAGCAGCTTAGGGACTAGCGGGGTCTACAATGAGCAGTTCTTC	CASSLGTSGVYNEQFF
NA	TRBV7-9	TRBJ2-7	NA	TGTGCCAGCAGCTTGTTCCAGGGGACAACCTACGAGCAGTACTTC	CASSLFQGTTYEQYF
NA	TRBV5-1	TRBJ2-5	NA	TGCGCCAGCAGCTCCCAGGGCCCAGCTCAAGAGACCCAGTACTTC	CASSSQGPAQETQYF
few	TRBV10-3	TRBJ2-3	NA	TGTGCCATCAGTGAGTCAAGAGCGGGAGATACGCAGTATTTT	CAISESRAGDTQYF
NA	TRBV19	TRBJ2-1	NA	TGTGCCAGTATAGGGAGGGGGCCGGATGAGCAGTTCTTC	CASIGRGPDEQFF
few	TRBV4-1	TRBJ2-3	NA	TGCGCCAGCAGCCAGAGCTCTACAAGCACAGATACGCAGTATTTT	CASSQSSTSTDTQYF
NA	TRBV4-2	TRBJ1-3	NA	TGTGCCAGCAGCCAAGATTCCCGACAGAGCGAGCGAAACACCATATATTTT	CASSQDSRQSERNTIYF
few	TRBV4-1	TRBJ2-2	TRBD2	TGCGCCAGCAGCCAAGCTCAGCGGGGGGGCCCCGGGGAGCTGTTTTTT	CASSQAQRGGPGELFF
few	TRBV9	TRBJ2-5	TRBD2	TGTGCCAGCAGCGTGACTAGCGGGCCCTTGGAGACCCAGTACTTC	CASSVTSGPLETQYF
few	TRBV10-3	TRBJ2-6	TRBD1	TGTGCCATCAGTGGATGGACAGGGGCTGGGGCCAACGTCCTGACTTTC	CAISGWTGAGANVLTF
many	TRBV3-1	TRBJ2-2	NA	TGTGCCAGCAGCCAATTGAGTTCCGGGGAGCTGTTTTTT	CASSQLSSGELFF
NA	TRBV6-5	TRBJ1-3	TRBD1	TGTGCCAGCAGTTTGGTGTCCCGACAGGGAAGAAACACCATATATTTT	CASSLVSRQGRNTIYF